The 25 T cell receptor beta chains below were found in one sample sequenced in a study of blood T cell repertoires in COVID-19. The repertoire was sequenced with immunoSEQ multiplex PCR; TCRdb's copy has only in-frame clones and lacks some. The sample contains 200,000 to 250,000 clones, just under 85% of which appear only once. Sequencing input: peripheral blood. The receptors here all came from a woman in her 50s with active or convalescent COVID-19.

This clone was picked up one time. The CDR3 protein is CASGDQGDYQPQHF. The CDR3 DNA sequence: TGCGCCAGCGGGGACCAGGGGGACTATCAGCCCCAGCATTTT. The chain links TRBV10-1 to TRBJ1-5; 7 bases map to TRBD1. The CDR3 totals 14 residues. Germline loops: CDR1 WNHNN, CDR2 SYGVQD (reference sequence). The V and J ends lost 8 bases and 5 bases, in that order; junction bases with no gene match: 9.

The V gene is TRBV30, the J gene TRBJ1-5; D not resolved. This CDR3 is built from 15 residues. CDR1 GTSNPN and CDR2 SVGIG come from the germline V gene (reference sequence). The V end was cut by 4 bases, the J end by 2 bases, with 15 bases between. The CDR3 sequence: CAWNGEGSGNQPQHF. In nucleotides, the CDR3 is TGTGCCTGGAACGGCGAGGGATCGGGCAATCAGCCCCAGCATTTT.

The chain is built from TRBV2 and TRBJ2-3; D gene unclear. Trimming removed 4 bases at V and 1 base at J, with 12 bases between. The CDR3 spans 15 residues. The V gene's germline CDR1 is SNHLY and CDR2 FYNNEI. CDR3 sequence reads: CASSVGGVGTDTQYF. In nucleotides, the CDR3 is TGTGCCAGCAGTGTTGGCGGTGTCGGCACAGATACGCAGTATTTT.

The chain uses TRBV4-2 and TRBJ2-5; no clear D. Trimming cost V 0 bases and J 2 bases, with 19 bases left between them. The CDR3 has 18 amino acids. Germline V gene lookup returns CDR1 LGHNA and CDR2 YNFKEQ. The CDR3 protein is CASSQDPPRPTVQETQYF. CDR3 DNA: TGTGCCAGCAGCCAAGATCCCCCCCGGCCTACAGTACAAGAGACCCAGTACTTC.

CDR3 DNA: TGTGCCAGCAGCCTCGCCCGAGTTGAAAAACTGTTTTTT. Protein product: CASSLARVEKLFF. The V gene is TRBV3-1 (or the pseudogene TRBV3-2), the J gene TRBJ1-4; D not certain. V shed 4 bases and J shed 7 bases, with 10 bases lying between them. The CDR3 contains 13 residues. Germline CDR1 and CDR2: LGHDT and YNNKEL (reference sequence).

The rearrangement links TRBV27 to TRBJ2-7; no definite D call. Trimming cost V 5 bases and J 3 bases, with 5 bases left between them. The CDR3 runs to 11 residues. Germline CDR1 reads MNHEY; CDR2 reads SMNVEV (reference sequence). CDR3 protein: CASSIFYEQYF. CDR3 DNA: TGTGCCAGCAGTATCTTCTACGAGCAGTACTTC.

This clone was seen only a few times. This chain joins TRBV11-2 and TRBJ2-5; 10 positions match TRBD2. The CDR3 runs to 15 residues. Losses at the gene ends were 6 bases for V and 5 bases for J; bases not matched to a gene: 9. Germline V lookup: CDR1 SGHAT, CDR2 FQNNGV. The CDR3 sequence is CASSLSGRAIETQYF. The CDR3 DNA follows: TGTGCCAGCAGTTTGAGCGGGAGGGCCATCGAGACCCAGTACTTC.

This clone was counted between two and nine times. J is TRBJ1-5 and V is TRBV2, with 9 bases aligning to TRBD1. Germline V gene sequence: CDR1 SNHLY, CDR2 FYNNEI. V lost 0 bases to trimming and J lost 4 bases; unmatched junction nucleotides: 4. This CDR3 is built from 16 residues. CDR3 loop: CASSEATGTGNQPQHF. The CDR3 DNA sequence: TGTGCCAGCAGTGAAGCAACGGGGACAGGGAATCAGCCCCAGCATTTT.

The chain couples TRBV5-6 to TRBJ2-3; 7 nucleotides align to TRBD1. The CDR3 runs to 13 residues. Looked up from germline, CDR1 is SGHDT and CDR2 is YYEEEE. J gave up 4 bases and V 4 bases, and 3 bases lay outside the gene matches. Here the CDR3 reads CASSVTGADTQYF. The CDR3 DNA is TGTGCCAGCAGCGTAACAGGGGCAGATACGCAGTATTTT.

This clone showed up just once. V usage is TRBV30 and J usage is TRBJ2-7; the match to TRBD2 covers 8 bases. This CDR3 spans 13 amino acids. Germline V gives CDR1 GTSNPN, CDR2 SVGIG (reference sequence). The V gene end was trimmed by 4 bases and the J gene end by 6 bases; junction bases not matched to a gene: 8. This CDR3 reads CAWTYGGRLEQYF. The CDR3 coding sequence is TGTGCCTGGACCTATGGCGGGAGGCTCGAGCAGTACTTC.

The rearrangement links TRBV11-2 to TRBJ1-1, with 7 nucleotides matching TRBD1. This CDR3 contains 14 residues. Germline assignment: CDR1 SGHAT and CDR2 FQNNGV. V lost 4 bases to trimming and J lost 5 bases; unmatched junction nucleotides: 7. CDR3 loop: CASSSSGGGTEAFF. DNA of the CDR3: TGTGCCAGCAGCTCCTCAGGGGGTGGGACTGAAGCTTTCTTT.

CDR3 sequence (DNA): TGCGCCAGCAGCCCCGGGGCTTCCAGGGGGACTGAGCAGTTCTTC. Protein: CASSPGASRGTEQFF. The chain employs TRBV5-1 and TRBJ2-1; TRBD1 agrees at 7 bases. CDR3 length equals 15 residues. The germline V gene has CDR1 SGHRS and CDR2 YFSETQ. The ends lost 4 bases at V and 9 bases at J; junction bases unmatched: 13. The full variable domain, with the rest looked up from reference TRBV5-1 and TRBJ2-1, is KAGVTQTPRYLIKTRGQQVTLSCSPISGHRSVSWYQQTPGQGLQFLFEYFSETQRNKGNFPGRFSGRQFSNSRSEMNVSTLELGDSALYLCASSPGASRGTEQFFGPGTRLTVL.

The chain links TRBV25-1 to TRBJ1-2; D uncertain. Trimming took 2 bases from V and 5 from J, leaving 6 bases between them. The CDR3 covers 12 residues. Germline V gene lookup returns CDR1 MGHDK and CDR2 SYGVNS. Here the CDR3 DNA reads TGTGCCAGCAGTGAAGGAGAGTATGGCTACACCTTC. Its translation is CASSEGEYGYTF.

The J gene is TRBJ1-5, the V gene TRBV24-1; D perhaps matches TRBD1 (5 bases). Germline CDR1 is KGHDR and CDR2 is SFDVKD. V lost 6 bases and J lost 5, with 10 bases in between. The CDR3 covers 13 residues. Here the CDR3 reads CATSMQGYQPQHF. The CDR3 coding sequence is TGTGCCACCAGTATGCAGGGTTATCAGCCCCAGCATTTT.

This sequence joins TRBV9 and TRBJ2-5, with 14 positions matching TRBD2. With 3 bases clipped from V and 0 bases from J, the junction kept 7 bases outside the gene matches. Germline CDR1 SGDLS, CDR2 YYNGEE. The CDR3 runs 18 residues. The CDR3: CASSARLAGGWNQETQYF. In DNA form, the CDR3 reads TGTGCCAGCAGCGCGAGACTAGCGGGAGGGTGGAACCAAGAGACCCAGTACTTC. Combining the CDR3 with reference TRBV9 and TRBJ2-5 gives the whole variable domain DSGVTQTPKHLITATGQRVTLRCSPRSGDLSVYWYQQSLDQGLQFLIQYYNGEERAKGNILERFSAQQFPDLHSELNLSSLELGDSALYFCASSARLAGGWNQETQYFGPGTRLLVL.

The table lists this clone with a few counts. The rearrangement links TRBV15 to TRBJ2-3; 10 bases agree with TRBD2. The CDR3 sequence is 16 residues long. V shed 8 bases and J 2 bases; nucleotides not matched to a gene: 10. Germline V gene data show CDR1 as LNHNV and CDR2 as YYDKDF (reference sequence). The CDR3 bases are TGTGCCACCTCCCTTGGTAGCGGGGGGACCACAGATACGCAGTATTTT. This encodes CATSLGSGGTTDTQYF.

The V and J genes are TRBV2 and TRBJ2-1, with D possibly TRBD2 on 5 matching bases. The CDR3 length is 11 residues. The germline CDR1 and CDR2 sequences are SNHLY and FYNNEI. Trimming removed 8 bases at V and 4 bases at J, with 6 bases between. The CDR3 DNA reads TGTGCCAGCGGGGAGTACAATGAGCAGTTCTTC. It yields the protein CASGEYNEQFF.

The genes are TRBV6-4 and TRBJ2-1, with 10 positions matching TRBD2. The V gene end was trimmed by 2 bases and the J gene end by 6 bases; junction bases not matched to a gene: 4. CDR1 is MRHNA, CDR2 SNTAGT, per germline. There are 15 residues in the CDR3. CDR3 sequence: CASSDSGGDPNEQFF. The CDR3 DNA sequence: TGTGCCAGCAGTGACAGCGGGGGGGATCCCAATGAGCAGTTCTTC.

This clone was seen at least ten times. This chain uses TRBV10-2 with TRBJ2-7; no clear D gene. The CDR3 is 13 residues long. Trimming cost V 5 bases and J 5 bases, with 13 bases left between them. Germline loops: CDR1 WSHSY, CDR2 SAAADI. The CDR3 nucleotides are TGCGCCAGCAGTCGTCGTTCTTTCGACGAGCAGTACTTC. Residues: CASSRRSFDEQYF.

This chain uses TRBV28 with TRBJ2-7; TRBD1 matches at 7 bases. The CDR3 length is 15 residues. Germline V gene lookup returns CDR1 MDHEN and CDR2 SYDVKM. The trim removed 5 bases at V and 4 bases at J, leaving 11 bases unmatched. For the CDR3, the DNA is TGTGCCAGCAGTGGGGCCGGGACAGCTTTATACGAGCAGTACTTC. Amino acids: CASSGAGTALYEQYF.

This chain joins TRBV19 and TRBJ1-2; 8 bases line up with TRBD1. The CDR3 length is 14 residues. CDR1 and CDR2 (germline): LNHDA, SQIVND (reference sequence). V dropped 6 bases and J dropped 1; count of bases not matched to a gene: 4. The CDR3 spells CASRAGQGNYGYTF. The DNA for the CDR3 is TGTGCCAGTAGAGCTGGACAGGGTAACTATGGCTACACCTTC.

The chain carries TRBV5-1 and TRBJ1-2; D is unresolved. The CDR3 spans 14 residues. V dropped 5 bases and J dropped 8 bases, with 19 bases sitting between them. CDR1 and CDR2 from the germline V gene are SGHRS and YFSETQ. As DNA, the CDR3 is TGCGCCAGCAGTTATGGACTTAGAGGGCAGGGCTACACCTTC. Translation gives CASSYGLRGQGYTF. The whole variable domain, filled in from reference TRBV5-1 and TRBJ1-2, reads KAGVTQTPRYLIKTRGQQVTLSCSPISGHRSVSWYQQTPGQGLQFLFEYFSETQRNKGNFPGRFSGRQFSNSRSEMNVSTLELGDSALYLCASSYGLRGQGYTFGSGTRLTVV.

The chain has TRBV7-2 and TRBJ1-5; a possible D gene is TRBD1 (6 bases). The CDR3 sequence is 14 residues long. Germline V CDR1 and CDR2: SGHTA, FQGNSA. Deletions cut 6 bases from V and 4 bases from J, with 13 bases between. This CDR3 is CASRSYRENQPQHF. In DNA form, the CDR3 reads TGTGCCAGCAGGTCTTACAGGGAGAATCAGCCCCAGCATTTT.

The gene calls are TRBV6-1 and TRBJ1-4; 7 nucleotides agree with TRBD1. V lost 3 bases and J lost 6; bases outside the gene matches: 7. This CDR3 region has 15 residues. The germline gives CDR1 MNHNS, CDR2 SASEGT. CDR3 in amino acids: CASSDARQGYEKLFF. DNA of the CDR3: TGTGCCAGCAGTGACGCCAGACAGGGTTATGAAAAACTGTTTTTT.

The chain employs TRBV27 and TRBJ1-2; TRBD1 matches at 7 bases. J lost 8 bases, V lost 6 bases, and 12 bases had no gene match. In germline, CDR1 is MNHEY, CDR2 SMNVEV (reference sequence). The CDR3 is 14 residues long. The CDR3 bases are TGTGCCAGCAGGCTACAGGGGTTCGTTTACGGCTACACCTTC. Protein product: CASRLQGFVYGYTF.